This T cell receptor beta chain derives from a study of blood T cell repertoires in COVID-19. The repertoire was sequenced with immunoSEQ multiplex PCR; TCRdb's copy has only in-frame clones and lacks some. The sample lists about 74,000 clones, 70% to 90% seen once, with approximately 35% in the top ten. CDR1 and CDR2 (germline): SEHNR, FQNEAQ (reference sequence). The CDR3 is 15 amino acids. The V segment lost 4 bases and the J segment 8 bases; nucleotides outside the gene matches: 9. Material for sequencing was peripheral blood. This clonotype was obtained from a man between 70 and 80 years old with acute or convalescent COVID-19. The rearrangement uses TRBV7-9 and TRBJ2-1; 9 nucleotides match TRBD1. This CDR3 reads CASSSGQGRTDEQFF. The CDR3, as DNA: TGTGCCAGCAGCTCGGGACAGGGCAGGACGGATGAGCAGTTCTTC.